A single sample gave rise to the 22 T cell receptor beta chains below, sequenced in a study of yellow fever vaccine responses in identical twins. Each CDR3 protein is one row after TCRdb ran MiXCR on the RT-PCR reads. The table shows 3,000 to 4,500 distinct CDR3 sequences, with 90% occurring only once. Sequenced material: T cells from blood (PBMCs), unsorted or a sorted subset (not recorded which), taken before or after yellow fever vaccination (not recorded which). Receptors were obtained from a woman between 18 and 30 years old who received the yellow fever vaccine.

This clonotype was picked up one time. The CDR3 DNA follows: TGCAGCGTTGAAGTGTCTGGCACAGATACGCAGTATTTT. Protein sequence: CSVEVSGTDTQYF. J is TRBJ2-3 and V is TRBV29-1; unclear D gene. The CDR3 spans 13 residues. Germline-derived CDR1 and CDR2 are SQVTM and ANQGSEA. The V and J ends lost 1 base and 1 base respectively, with 6 bases between them.

This chain connects TRBV2 to TRBJ1-2; maybe TRBD1 (6 bases). The CDR3 spans 13 residues. The V gene's germline CDR1 is SNHLY and CDR2 FYNNEI. Trimming removed 5 bases from V and 2 bases from J, with 9 bases in between. As DNA, the CDR3 is TGTGCCAGCAGTTACACAGGGAACTATGGCTACACCTTC. Amino acid sequence: CASSYTGNYGYTF.

This clonotype has only a few counts. The chain couples TRBV29-1 to TRBJ2-5, with D tentatively TRBD2 (5 bases). The CDR3 is made up of 11 amino acids. V was cut by 5 bases and J by 5 bases, with 9 bases left in between. CDR1 and CDR2 (germline): SQVTM, ANQGSEA. Written as DNA, the CDR3 is TGCAGCGTTTGGCGGGCGGAGACCCAGTACTTC. Translation: CSVWRAETQYF.

V is TRBV29-1 and J is TRBJ2-3; TRBD1 might be the D (5 bases). From germline, CDR1 is SQVTM and CDR2 ANQGSEA. The ends were cut back, 4 bases at V and 2 bases at J, with 10 bases in the middle. CDR3 length equals 13 residues. The CDR3 DNA follows: TGCAGCGTTGTTGACAGTTCCACAGATACGCAGTATTTT. It specifies CSVVDSSTDTQYF.

The CDR3 nucleotides read TGCAGTGCTGCCAGCGGTTCCTACGAGCAGTACTTC. Translated: CSAASGSYEQYF. The chain recombines TRBV20-1 with TRBJ2-7; possible D gene TRBD2, 5 bases. The CDR3 length is 12 residues. Trimming shortened V by 5 bases and J by 1 base, and 9 bases separated the two germline ends. From germline, CDR1 is DFQATT and CDR2 SNEGSKA (reference sequence).

This chain connects TRBV9 to TRBJ2-7; possibly TRBD1 for D (5 bases). Germline CDR1 reads SGDLS; CDR2 reads YYNGEE. The CDR3 length is 16 residues. Trimming left V 4 bases short and J 3 bases short, with 20 bases between. The CDR3, as DNA: TGTGCCAGCAGCCCAAGTCAGGGTGCAAGTTACTACGAGCAGTACTTC. Translated: CASSPSQGASYYEQYF. Full variable domain (rest looked up from reference TRBV9 and TRBJ2-7): DSGVTQTPKHLITATGQRVTLRCSPRSGDLSVYWYQQSLDQGLQFLIQYYNGEERAKGNILERFSAQQFPDLHSELNLSSLELGDSALYFCASSPSQGASYYEQYFGPGTRLTVT.

This chain links TRBV29-1 with TRBJ1-1, with 7 bases that match TRBD1. Trimming took 7 bases from V and 8 from J; bases not matched to a gene: 7. Germline V gene lookup returns CDR1 SQVTM and CDR2 ANQGSEA. The CDR3 is 11 residues long. The CDR3 spells CSDLSGQEAFF. CDR3 bases: TGCAGCGACCTTTCGGGACAGGAAGCTTTCTTT.

The CDR3 region has the DNA TGTGCCAGCAGCTTAGGGGGCTCGCAGTATTTT. It encodes CASSLGGSQYF. The chain recombines TRBV7-2 with TRBJ2-3; D possibly corresponds to TRBD1 (5 bases). This CDR3 has 11 residues. Germline CDR1 reads SGHTA; CDR2 reads FQGNSA. The V end was cut by 1 base, the J end by 10 bases, with 6 bases between.

The CDR3 spells CSVGRAETQYF. The CDR3 DNA sequence: TGCAGCGTCGGGAGGGCTGAGACCCAGTACTTC. The J gene is TRBJ2-5, the V gene TRBV29-1; the match to TRBD2 covers 8 bases. V was clipped by 6 bases and J by 5 bases; unmatched bases: 2. CDR3 length equals 11 residues. CDR1 SQVTM and CDR2 ANQGSEA come from the germline V gene.

V is TRBV3-1 and J is TRBJ2-2; TRBD2 matches 8 bases. CDR1 is LGHDT, CDR2 YNNKEL, per germline (reference sequence). Trimming cost V 0 bases and J 3 bases; bases outside gene matches: 9. CDR3 size: 18 residues. The CDR3 protein is CASSQDDPGGPHTGELFF. CDR3 sequence (DNA): TGTGCCAGCAGCCAAGACGACCCGGGAGGGCCTCACACCGGGGAGCTGTTTTTT.

This clonotype has just one count. V usage is TRBV29-1 and J usage is TRBJ2-2, with 7 nucleotides matching TRBD1. The germline V gene encodes CDR1 SQVTM and CDR2 ANQGSEA. The CDR3 extends over 14 amino acids. J was trimmed by 1 base and V by 3 bases; bases with no gene match: 2. The CDR3 is CSVEGTENTGELFF. The CDR3 region has the DNA TGCAGCGTTGAGGGGACAGAGAACACCGGGGAGCTGTTTTTT.

This chain uses TRBV30 with TRBJ1-2; D not certain. Germline-derived CDR1 and CDR2 are GTSNPN and SVGIG (reference sequence). Between the trimmed V and J ends, which lost 2 bases and 7 bases, there was a span of 20 bases. The CDR3 covers 15 residues. The CDR3 loop is CAWSLTTASRGGYTF. In DNA, the CDR3 is TGTGCCTGGAGTTTGACGACGGCCTCGCGGGGTGGCTACACCTTC.

The rearrangement links TRBV2 to TRBJ1-5, with D tentatively TRBD1 (6 bases). The CDR3 consists of 13 residues. The germline CDR1 and CDR2 sequences are SNHLY and FYNNEI. The V and J ends lost 8 bases and 6 bases respectively, with 14 bases between them. The CDR3 is CASGGAFGQPQHF. The CDR3 DNA sequence: TGTGCCAGCGGGGGGGCATTCGGTCAGCCCCAGCATTTT. The entire variable domain, with the rest obtained from reference TRBV2 and TRBJ1-5, is as follows: EPEVTQTPSHQVTQMGQEVILRCVPISNHLYFYWYRQILGQKVEFLVSFYNNEISEKSEIFDDQFSVERPDGSNFTLKIRSTKLEDSAMYFCASGGAFGQPQHFGDGTRLSIL.

The chain uses TRBV19 and TRBJ1-2; D uncertain. The V end was cut by 3 bases, the J end by 0 bases, with 8 bases between. The CDR3 consists of 14 residues. The germline V gene has CDR1 LNHDA and CDR2 SQIVND (reference sequence). The DNA of the CDR3 is TGTGCCAGTAGTATCAGGACCACTAACTATGGCTACACCTTC. Its translation: CASSIRTTNYGYTF.

The gene calls are TRBV2 and TRBJ2-1; TRBD2 matches at 9 bases. Germline values: CDR1 SNHLY, CDR2 FYNNEI. The V gene end was trimmed by 6 bases and the J gene end by 3 bases; junction bases not matched to a gene: 9. The CDR3 is made up of 16 amino acids. This CDR3 is CASRGGLALLYNEQFF. The CDR3 nucleotides read TGTGCCAGCAGGGGGGGACTAGCCCTACTCTACAATGAGCAGTTCTTC.

This chain uses TRBV10-3 with TRBJ2-7; tentatively, D is TRBD2 (6 bases). The CDR3 is made up of 11 amino acids. Trimming cost V 10 bases and J 1 base, with 8 bases left between them. Per germline, CDR1 ENHRY and CDR2 SYGVKD. The CDR3 protein is CARGRSYEQYF. DNA of the CDR3: TGTGCCAGGGGGAGGTCCTACGAGCAGTACTTC.

This clonotype was observed a few times. The chain uses TRBV2 and TRBJ1-2, with no clear D. Germline V gene sequence: CDR1 SNHLY, CDR2 FYNNEI. V lost 3 bases and J lost 4, with 0 bases in between. The length of the CDR3 is 10 residues. CDR3 nucleotide sequence: TGTGCCAGCAGTGACTATGGCTACACCTTC. Translated, it gives CASSDYGYTF.

This clonotype appeared a single time. The V gene is TRBV23-1, the J gene TRBJ2-7, with D possibly TRBD2 on 5 matching bases. TRBV23-1 is an ORF; its function is uncertain. Trimming left V 3 bases short and J 2 bases short, with 14 bases between. The CDR3 runs 15 residues. The CDR3 nucleotides read TGCGCCAGCAGTCACGACAAACTGGAGGCCTACGAGCAGTACTTC. This gives the protein CASSHDKLEAYEQYF.

The chain couples TRBV11-3 to TRBJ1-1; TRBD1 might be the D (6 bases). The germline V gene encodes CDR1 SGHNT and CDR2 YENEEA. This CDR3 comprises 15 residues. Trimming left V 0 bases short and J 2 bases short, with 10 bases between. The CDR3 here is CASSLEVGANTEAFF. The DNA for the CDR3 is TGTGCCAGCAGCTTAGAGGTGGGGGCAAACACTGAAGCTTTCTTT.

The V and J genes are TRBV7-1 and TRBJ2-5; D may match TRBD1 or TRBD2 (6 bases each). TRBV7-1 falls under the ORF class, with uncertain function. This CDR3 comprises 15 residues. Trimming took off 6 bases at V and 5 bases at J, with 19 bases between the two ends. CDR3 loop: CASSSPGAAGETQYF. The CDR3 nucleotides are TGTGCCAGCAGTTCCCCGGGGGCGGCGGGGGAGACCCAGTACTTC.

Only one count was recorded for this clonotype. This CDR3 is CASSYNENSPLHF. CDR3 nucleotide sequence: TGTGCCAGCAGTTACAACGAGAATTCACCCCTCCACTTT. The chain has TRBV6-5 and TRBJ1-6; D uncertain. The CDR3 is 13 residues long. With 2 bases removed from V and 7 bases from J, the gap between germline ends came to 6 bases. In germline, CDR1 is MNHEY, CDR2 SVGAGI.

The chain couples TRBV12-3 or TRBV12-4 to TRBJ1-5, with D uncertain. CDR3 length equals 14 residues. V gave up 3 bases and J gave up 4 bases, with 10 bases separating them. CDR3 coding DNA: TGTGCCAGCAGTTTCGGCGTTTCGAATCAGCCCCAGCATTTT. Translation: CASSFGVSNQPQHF.